A single TCR beta chain is shown here with its context. No antigen is known for it. Base qualities were left out, and no much larger clone turns up one base away. The data are from a study of blood T cell repertoires in COVID-19 (dated by TCRdb to 2018 to 2020). With respect to the entire study: Samples from collaborators originated in the United States, Italy and Spain and spanned both the acute and convalescent phases of COVID-19. The material from the prospective study consisted of cDNA or gDNA derived from T cells, B-cell-depleted T cells, or PBMCs. Deeply sampled blood TCRbeta repertoires from subjects exposed to, actively infected with, or recovered from COVID-19 were included in the dataset. A freely available public database, intended as a resource for researchers studying the immune response to SARS-CoV-2, is where the repertoires were released. Samples came from the ongoing ImmuneRACE study (first 160 participants) plus 1,254 subjects from 6 global collaborators. A de-identified subject ID, COVID-19 status, age in years and sex were almost always included in the sample metadata. HLA class I and class II types, where available, came from metadata supplied by the sample provider rather than from assay-based typing.

Results and caveats for the whole study, not just this receptor: The amount of clinical and demographic metadata varied by source and participant and was provided uncurated.

TCRbeta CDR3 regions were amplified from genomic DNA by means of the immunoSEQ Assay, a bias-controlled multiplex PCR. From the authors' description of their analysis: The number of nucleated cells in each sample was estimated from the amplification of reference gene primers within the assay. Sequence reads were collapsed and filtered to measure the absolute abundance of every unique TCRbeta CDR3 rearrangement. For each sample, productive Simpson clonality was calculated by taking the square root of Simpson's diversity index across productive rearrangements. Here the immuneACCESS table is served through TCRdb, limited to in-frame sequences with V and J called. Missing clones are a known gap in these copies; in checked studies unresolved V genes cover under half, and the rest lacks a known reason. The D gene and trimming were derived from the DNA, and the V and J assignments and clone size from that table. Across this sample there are roughly 110,000 clones, with approximately 80% seen only once. The top ten clones comprise approximately 4.5% of the sample.

The collaborating institutions used their own protocols to collect whole blood in K2EDTA tubes. For TCRbeta analysis, collaborators shipped samples in one of three forms: frozen whole blood, isolated PBMCs, or DNA extracted from either of those sample types. The clonotype originates from a man between 65 and 85 years old with acute or convalescent COVID-19. Sequencing was performed on peripheral blood.

The CDR3 region reads CASSGTRVLGTEAFF. The DNA sequence is as follows: TGTGCCAGCAGTGGAACCCGGGTCCTAGGCACTGAAGCTTTCTTT. The chain joins TRBV2 to TRBJ1-1, with no D gene named confidently. The CDR3, cysteine through phenylalanine, is 15 amino acids long. Only the CDR3 region is kept as DNA, spanning 45 bases read in frame from base 1. Relative to germline, V is 4 bases shorter and J is 4 bases shorter, with 16 bases between their ends. Via the germline V gene, CDR1 is SNHLY and CDR2 FYNNEI. The full variable domain, with segments outside the CDR3 supplied by the reference TRBV2 and TRBJ1-1 proteins, appears as EPEVTQTPSHQVTQMGQEVILRCVPISNHLYFYWYRQILGQKVEFLVSFYNNEISEKSEIFDDQFSVERPDGSNFTLKIRSTKLEDSAMYFCASSGTRVLGTEAFFGQGTRLTVV.